The 21 T cell receptor beta chains below come from one sample, sequenced in a study of blood T cells in healthy people across ages (dated by TCRdb to 2014 to 2015). The protocol used for the library was 5' RACE. TCRdb lists the instrument as Illumina HiSeq 2500. A second PCR of about 6 to 12 cycles was run with a J-beta primer mix and a sample-barcoded 5' primer. TCRdb passed the public sequencing reads through fastp at Q25 and MiXCR, retaining productive beta sequences. A single entry per CDR3 protein holds the most common genes and DNA from its merged rows. The sample has over a million distinct CDR3 sequences on record, approximately 63% of them singletons. 6.5% to 8.5% of the sample is in the top ten clones. The sequencing input was blood. The receptor set was obtained from a man between 18 and 35 years old in good health.

This clonotype showed up just a few times. The chain recombines TRBV7-9 with TRBJ2-1; possibly TRBD2 for D (7 bases). Germline lookup yields CDR1 SEHNR and CDR2 FQNEAQ (reference sequence). The CDR3 runs to 16 residues. V was pared by 3 bases and J by 0 bases, with 12 bases between. This chain's CDR3 is CASSFAGGASYNEQFF. The CDR3 DNA reads TGTGCCAGCAGCTTCGCTGGGGGGGCCTCCTACAATGAGCAGTTCTTC.

This chain links TRBV21-1 with TRBJ2-2. TRBV21-1 is tagged as a pseudogene. This CDR3 has 15 amino acids. Here the CDR3 reads CASSNALLYTGELFF. The DNA for the CDR3 is TGTGCCAGCAGCAATGCCCTCCTTTACACCGGGGAGCTGTTTTTT.

This clonotype was seen only a few times. This rearrangement joins TRBV27 to TRBJ2-1; 7 bases match TRBD2. Unmatched junction bases numbered 7, after V lost 6 bases and J lost 2 bases. The germline CDR1 and CDR2 sequences are MNHEY and SMNVEV (reference sequence). The CDR3 consists of 15 residues. CDR3 residues: CASSISGVPYNEQFF. The CDR3 DNA is TGTGCCAGCAGCATCAGCGGGGTGCCCTACAATGAGCAGTTCTTC.

CDR3 nucleotides: TGTGCCAGCAGCAATAATTTCGGACTAACGGTCACCGGGGAGCTGTTTTTT. Translating it yields CASSNNFGLTVTGELFF. The chain recombines TRBV7-8 with TRBJ2-2; a possible D gene is TRBD2 (6 bases). Germline CDR1 SGHVS, CDR2 FQNEAQ. This CDR3 spans 17 amino acids. V was clipped by 5 bases and J by 4 bases, with 20 bases between them.

This clonotype showed up just a few times. The chain uses TRBV29-1 and TRBJ2-7, with D unresolved. The DNA end lines up better with TRBJ2-5; the J call may be wrong. CDR1 and CDR2 from the germline V gene are SQVTM and ANQGSEA. The CDR3 runs to 13 residues. CDR3 nucleotide sequence: TGCAGCGTTTCCTTGTCTGGGTTAGAGACCCAGTACTTC. Amino acid sequence: CSVSLSGLETQYF.

The chain recombines TRBV2 with TRBJ2-1; TRBD2 matches 11 bases. The length of the CDR3 is 16 residues. The V gene end was trimmed by 1 base and the J gene end by 7 bases; junction bases not matched to a gene: 6. CDR1 is SNHLY and CDR2 is FYNNEI in the germline V gene. CDR3 residues: CASSEDIAGGHNEQFF. In DNA form, the CDR3 reads TGTGCCAGCAGTGAAGACATAGCGGGAGGGCATAATGAGCAGTTCTTC. The full variable domain, completed using reference TRBV2 and TRBJ2-1, is EPEVTQTPSHQVTQMGQEVILRCVPISNHLYFYWYRQILGQKVEFLVSFYNNEISEKSEIFDDQFSVERPDGSNFTLKIRSTKLEDSAMYFCASSEDIAGGHNEQFFGPGTRLTVL.

This rearrangement joins TRBV10-3 to TRBJ2-5, with D possibly TRBD2 on 6 matching bases. CDR1 is ENHRY, CDR2 SYGVKD, per germline. The CDR3 has 15 amino acids. Trimming cost V 6 bases and J 0 bases, with 14 bases left between them. CDR3 sequence: CAIRSGGADQETQYF. CDR3 DNA: TGTGCCATCAGGTCGGGCGGGGCGGACCAAGAGACCCAGTACTTC.

On this clonotype: One end of the junction is discordant with germline, which a read error may explain. The chain carries TRBV3-1 and TRBJ2-7, with TRBD1 identical over 8 bases. CDR3 size: 16 residues. Germline CDR1 is LGHDT and CDR2 is YNNKEL (reference sequence). CDR3 loop: CASSQRPRDRSAEQDF. CDR3 bases: TGTGCCAGCAGCCAAAGGCCTAGGGACAGGTCGGCCGAGCAGGACTTC.

This clonotype occurred once. The rearrangement uses TRBV10-3 and TRBJ2-5; 7 positions agree with TRBD1. CDR3 length equals 14 residues. Per germline, CDR1 ENHRY and CDR2 SYGVKD. The J segment lost 5 bases and the V segment lost 1 base, leaving 4 bases of the junction unmatched. The CDR3 sequence is CAISELYRGETQYF. For the CDR3, the DNA is TGTGCCATCAGTGAGTTATACAGGGGCGAGACCCAGTACTTC.

This clonotype showed up many times. The V call is TRBV7-2, the J call TRBJ2-7; a possible D gene is TRBD2 (5 bases). There are 12 residues in the CDR3. CDR1 SGHTA and CDR2 FQGNSA come from the germline V gene. V was shortened by 6 bases and J by 3 bases, with 9 bases between the two germline ends. In DNA, the CDR3 is TGTGCCAGCAGAGGTGAGGGCTACGAGCAGTACTTC. Translated, it gives CASRGEGYEQYF.

CDR3 sequence (DNA): TGCGCCAGCAGCCAAGCACACAGGGATTACGAGCAGTACTTC. Encoded protein: CASSQAHRDYEQYF. This rearrangement joins TRBV4-1 to TRBJ2-7, with a possible D match to TRBD1 (6 bases). The V end lost 1 base, the J end lost 4 bases, and 11 bases lay between the germline ends. In germline, CDR1 is MGHRA, CDR2 YSYEKL. This CDR3 region has 14 residues.

The genes are TRBV29-1 and TRBJ2-3; D gene unclear. With 2 bases removed from V and 7 bases from J, the gap between germline ends came to 22 bases. In germline, CDR1 is SQVTM, CDR2 ANQGSEA. This CDR3 is 16 amino acids long. CDR3 in amino acids: CSVEIGQFKFKNTQYF. CDR3 DNA sequence: TGCAGCGTTGAAATCGGGCAATTCAAGTTTAAGAATACGCAGTATTTT.

This chain links TRBV6-1 with TRBJ2-3; D remains unclear. The CDR3 length is 16 residues. Trimming stripped 6 bases from V and 4 bases from J, with 20 bases between. CDR1 MNHNS and CDR2 SASEGT come from the germline V gene. The CDR3 reads CASSDPPEVYADTQYF. In DNA form, the CDR3 reads TGTGCCAGCAGCGATCCCCCAGAAGTATACGCAGATACGCAGTATTTT.

This chain links TRBV6-1 with TRBJ1-4, with D perhaps matching TRBD1 (5 bases). Germline V gene sequence: CDR1 MNHNS, CDR2 SASEGT. The CDR3 totals 14 residues. Trimming stripped 6 bases from V and 7 bases from J, with 15 bases between. CDR3 nucleotides: TGTGCCAGCAGGGGGGGGACCAAAAGTGAAAAACTGTTTTTT. Protein product: CASRGGTKSEKLFF.

This clonotype appeared a few times. The rearrangement joins TRBV2 to TRBJ2-7; 9 bases match TRBD1. From germline, CDR1 is SNHLY and CDR2 FYNNEI. The CDR3 is 14 residues long. J gave up 3 bases and V 3 bases, and 3 bases lay outside the gene matches. The CDR3 reads CASSEGTGLYEQYF. For the CDR3, the DNA is TGTGCCAGCAGTGAGGGGACAGGGCTCTACGAGCAGTACTTC. The full variable domain, with the rest looked up from reference TRBV2 and TRBJ2-7, is EPEVTQTPSHQVTQMGQEVILRCVPISNHLYFYWYRQILGQKVEFLVSFYNNEISEKSEIFDDQFSVERPDGSNFTLKIRSTKLEDSAMYFCASSEGTGLYEQYFGPGTRLTVT.

The genes are TRBV14 and TRBJ2-7, with no clear D. Per the germline V gene, CDR1 is SGHDN and CDR2 is FVKESK. The CDR3 extends over 12 amino acids. The ends were cut back, 0 bases at V and 6 bases at J, with 6 bases in the middle. The CDR3, as DNA: TGTGCCAGCAGCCAAGATCGGTTCGAGCAGTACTTC. Its protein product is CASSQDRFEQYF.

The rearrangement joins TRBV12-3 or TRBV12-4 to TRBJ2-3; D possibly corresponds to TRBD1 (6 bases). The CDR3 runs to 13 residues. Between the trimmed V and J ends, which lost 8 bases and 1 base, there was a span of 10 bases. As DNA, the CDR3 is TGTGCCAGCGGGGGCTTTCGCACAGATACGCAGTATTTT. This codes for CASGGFRTDTQYF.

The V gene is TRBV4-2, the J gene TRBJ2-7; D might be TRBD1 (5 bases). This CDR3 spans 15 amino acids. Germline V gene data show CDR1 as LGHNA and CDR2 as YNFKEQ. The germline V and J ends were trimmed by 2 bases and 0 bases, with 11 bases remaining between them. CDR3 coding DNA: TGTGCCAGCAGCCAAAACACAGGCAGCTCCTACGAGCAGTACTTC. Translating gives CASSQNTGSSYEQYF.

The V call is TRBV6-2 or TRBV6-3, the J call TRBJ2-1; D tentatively fits TRBD1 or TRBD2 (5 bases each). The CDR3 totals 11 residues. Trimming took 2 bases from V and 12 from J, leaving 8 bases between them. Germline assignment: CDR1 MNHEY and CDR2 SVGEGT. The CDR3: CASSYGGTQFF. In nucleotides, the CDR3 is TGTGCCAGCAGTTACGGGGGTACGCAGTTCTTC.

In this sample, this clonotype turned up many times. The chain uses TRBV25-1 and TRBJ2-1, with TRBD1 matching 8 bases. The germline gives CDR1 MGHDK, CDR2 SYGVNS. The CDR3 totals 14 residues. V lost 5 bases to trimming and J lost 2 bases; unmatched junction nucleotides: 2. The chain's CDR3 is CASSQTGAYNEQFF. For the CDR3, the DNA is TGTGCCAGCAGTCAGACAGGGGCCTACAATGAGCAGTTCTTC. Looking up the rest from reference TRBV25-1 and TRBJ2-1 gives the full variable domain: EADIYQTPRYLVIGTGKKITLECSQTMGHDKMYWYQQDPGMELHLIHYSYGVNSTEKGDLSSESTVSRIRTEHFPLTLESARPSHTSQYLCASSQTGAYNEQFFGPGTRLTVL.

This clonotype was detected once. This may be a read error, as it is one base from a much larger clone. The rearrangement links TRBV28 to TRBJ2-1; 10 nucleotides align to TRBD1. Germline V gene lookup returns CDR1 MDHEN and CDR2 SYDVKM. The CDR3 runs to 15 residues. The junction had 6 bases not matched to a gene; V was cut back by 5 bases and J by 5 bases. The CDR3 nucleotides read TGTGCCAGCAGTGTAGGGACAGGGGTTAACAATGAGCAGTTCTTC. As protein: CASSVGTGVNNEQFF.